This T cell receptor beta chain was observed in a study of cytomegalovirus exposure and HLA in healthy donors (dated by TCRdb to the late 2010s). Describing the broader study: According to an earlier analysis of around 600 of the donors, about 179 million T cells yielded 117 million unique TCR beta sequences and 276 Gb of sequence data. Typing coverage differed by locus: A, B, C, DRB1 and DQB1 were typed in about 620-630 donors, DQA1 in about 560, DPA1 in approximately 600, and DPB1 in roughly 470. The study aimed to test whether cataloging public T cell receptors could reveal signatures of past pathogen exposure. The T cell repertoires of under 700 subjects were profiled by immunosequencing and related to cytomegalovirus serostatus. Four or five DR-DQ haplotypes were handled as single units for association and clustering because linkage in the cohort was strong. On average, around 230,000 unique TCR beta nucleotide sequences were sequenced per donor among fewer than 500 genotyped donors of the cohort, with about 19% of those sequences being non-productive. All discovery cohort repertoires had been generated on a single sequencing platform. HLA typing covered class I and class II loci at four-digit resolution. A later genetic analysis used genome-wide SNP genotypes for about three fifths of the 666 donors, treating that subset as a discovery cohort. The genetic ancestry cluster associated with self-reported Caucasian donors included over 65% of the 350 to 500 genotyped donors. Donor age, sex, ethnicity and CMV serostatus were compiled together with the repertoire data. An earlier analysis of approximately 580 of the donors used high-throughput TCR beta sequencing to judge whether each TCR beta V gene segment behaved as functional or pseudogenic. To study patterns of TCR occurrence, a later analysis re-analyzed previously published TCR beta repertoires from 700 or so donors and added high-resolution HLA genotyping. Besides the first cohort of 500 to 700 subjects, a separate validation cohort made up of over 95 different subjects was used. To predict cytomegalovirus infection status, the study combined high-throughput TCR immunosequencing, statistical association of individual TCRs with disease status, and machine learning. Rather than using new phenotypic data, the later analysis identified candidate immune exposures from TCR beta sequences and from how often those sequences occurred across donors. An early release covering roughly 580 HLA-typed donors comprised about 300 gigabases of sequencing data and about 90 million unique TCR sequences. The study at large found these results: Only TCR beta chains were sequenced in this cohort, and the absence of alpha or paired-chain data limited detectable features. According to the authors, the approach could potentially be generalized to other disease states and immunological phenotypes. The earlier analysis of some 540 of the donors excluded roughly 17 rarely observed V segments, including chromosome 9 orphons, because counts were too low. A later analysis found that TCR association rates varied across HLA loci, with DRB1 alleles showing the most associated TCRs and HLA-C alleles the fewest. When HLA alleles, especially DR and DQ, strongly co-occurred, attributing TCR associations to individual alleles was difficult. A cluster of highly shared sequence variants was judged likely to represent a technical artifact of the sequencing pipeline. Immune exposure information for the cohort was limited to CMV serostatus. A later analysis found that HLA-associated TCR beta chains were more clonally expanded and had lower generation probabilities than equally common non-associated chains. A later analysis found that most CMV-associated TCR beta chains appeared HLA-restricted, with HLA associations seemingly driven largely by CMV exposure. In a later analysis, several top co-occurrence clusters were reported to appear linked to parvovirus B19, influenza, CMV and Epstein-Barr virus. The 87-base-pair reads could not distinguish some IMGT-functional V segments, including TRBV6-2 and TRBV6-3, so those segments were excluded. Because some donors lacked HLA typing at each locus, the association tests relied only on the typed subset. An earlier analysis of around 500 of the donors showed that most TCR beta V segments appeared in productive rearrangements either about 87% or about 30% of the time, which broadly matched IMGT annotations. A further reported finding was that TCR beta sequences accurately predicted the HLA-A and HLA-B alleles for most subjects in the first cohort. While some public TCRs were present in many individuals, most TCR sequences turned up only very rarely across donors. In vitro tests confirmed that three of the cytomegalovirus-associated TCR beta chains recognize cytomegalovirus antigens. The classifier was reported to diagnose cytomegalovirus status with high specificity and sensitivity in both the original and validation cohorts. V-gene and J-gene trimming of TCR beta chains was associated with a missense DCLRE1C variant in a later genetic analysis, and the association was replicated in an independent cohort. According to a later genetic analysis, donors in an Asian-associated ancestry cluster had fewer N-insertions in productive TCRs than the roughly 700-donor mean. Specific HLA alleles were associated with roughly 17,000 TCR beta sequences at a false discovery rate of 0.05 in a later analysis. The presence/absence analyses assumed that sequencing depth was roughly uniform across donors, and that assumption may not be true. Correlated functional status among segregating V segments might reflect linkage disequilibrium, but an unknown experimental factor could not be ruled out. The study listed 164 TCR beta chains as associated with cytomegalovirus.

From the cysteine through the phenylalanine, the CDR3 covers 15 amino acids. Only CDR3 DNA is held: 45 bases, read in frame from base 1. The germline V gene provides CDR1 SGHTS and CDR2 YDEGEE. Trimming costs V 1 base and J 0 bases, and their ends lie 11 bases apart. This clone was recorded a few times. What this receptor recognizes is not known. Qualities for individual bases were not recorded, and no much larger clone is one base off. The protocol used for the library was the immunoSEQ multiplex PCR assay. A mixture of 60 forward primers for TCR Vbeta segments and 13 reverse primers for TCR Jbeta segments was used in the multiplex PCR. A multiplex PCR assay on genomic DNA amplified the CDR3 region of rearranged TCR beta genes. Amplified TCR beta libraries were sequenced as 87-base-pair reads on the Illumina HiSeq System. Under the source paper's analysis protocol: In a later analysis, around 80 million unique TCR beta chains were counted across the 500 to 850 repertoires, and approximately 11 million of these chains were shared by at least two donors. Raw reads were error-corrected and collapsed into unique sequences by a nearest-neighbor algorithm in which closely related sequences were merged to remove PCR and sequencing errors. Alignment of CDR3 sequences to IMGT reference sequences was used to assign V, D and J gene segments. For a sequence to be retained, a match of at least six nucleotides to both a V gene segment and a J gene segment was required. Rearrangements were classified as productive when the CDR3 lacked stop codons and remained in frame with V and J, and all other rearrangements were classified as non-productive. CDR3 was defined according to IMGT convention as the region running from the second conserved V-encoded cysteine to the conserved J-encoded phenylalanine. In an earlier analysis of more than 550 of the donors, sequences lacking an unambiguous match to a single V gene segment were excluded. In an earlier analysis of some 590 of the donors, a V segment was called functional when productive rearrangements were above 56.7%, and segregating when the standard deviation between donors exceeded 5%. To diagnose cytomegalovirus status from the catalog of TCR beta chain sequences, a statistical classification framework was built. V and J gene assignment, in a later analysis, came from comparing TCR nucleotide sequences with IMGT/GENE-DB human TR gene sequences. In a later analysis, CDR3 sequences and most-parsimonious VDJ recombination scenarios were assigned using the TCRdist pipeline. In a later analysis, every TCR beta chain was defined by the combination of its CDR3 amino acid sequence and its V-gene family, and reads without a unique V-gene family were dropped. As a way to deal with suspected cross-contamination and a sequencing artifact, a later analysis dropped 640 or so nucleotide sequences that were highly shared and had low generation probability. In a later analysis, a clonal expansion index for each public chain was calculated from normalized within-repertoire ranks of inferred template counts. In a later analysis, generation probabilities were computed with a VDJ recombination model fitted to out-of-frame rearrangements, and the resulting probabilities were checked against IGoR. In a later analysis, hypergeometric tests were used to score TCR-TCR, TCR-HLA and TCR-CMV co-occurrence, with a repertoire-size bias correction applied to TCR pairs. False discovery rates were estimated in a later analysis by permuting HLA or CMV assignments 20 times. In a later analysis, co-occurring TCRs were grouped using DBSCAN, with TCRdist sequence similarity added in when clustering inside HLA-allele-positive subsets. Repertoires with fewer than 30,000 or more than 120,000 public chains, plus five repertoires with anomalous nucleotide sharing, were excluded from co-occurrence clustering. TCRdb took this table from immuneACCESS and kept in-frame rearrangements with V and J called. Such tables lack part of the clones; where checked against another copy, unresolved V genes explain under half of the gap, and the rest is unexplained. V and J calls and clone size are copied from that table; D and trimming were computed from the DNA. The table for this sample lists more than 150,000 clones; roughly 84% of them were counted only once. The ten most abundant clones make up around 0.21% of the sample.

The cohort was made up of approximately 700 healthy bone marrow donors. At the time of sampling, every cohort member was nominally healthy, though immune exposures that went unrecorded were likely present. The donor was CMV seronegative and belonged to the group of 350 to 400 seronegative cohort members. A peripheral blood sample was collected from each donor, and TCR beta sequencing was performed on peripheral blood mononuclear cells. The Qiagen DNeasy Blood Extraction Kit was used to extract genomic DNA from the blood cell samples. This sequence was found in a girl less than two years old in good health and CMV-seronegative. The specimen sequenced was PBMCs. The rearranged segments are TRBV5-8 and TRBJ2-7; no D gene can be assigned with confidence. The CDR3 protein: CASSLLSGGSYEQYF. The DNA reads TGTGCCAGCAGCTTGCTAAGTGGCGGCTCCTACGAGCAGTACTTC.